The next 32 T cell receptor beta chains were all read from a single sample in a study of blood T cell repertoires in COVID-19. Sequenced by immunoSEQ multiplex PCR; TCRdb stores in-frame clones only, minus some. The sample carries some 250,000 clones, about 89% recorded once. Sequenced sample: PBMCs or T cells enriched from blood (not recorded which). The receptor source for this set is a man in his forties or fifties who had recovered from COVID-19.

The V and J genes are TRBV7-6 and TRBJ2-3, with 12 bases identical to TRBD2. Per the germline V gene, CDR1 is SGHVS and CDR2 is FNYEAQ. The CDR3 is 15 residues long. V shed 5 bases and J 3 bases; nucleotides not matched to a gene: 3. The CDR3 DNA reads TGTGCCAGCAGCACTGGACTAGCGGGGACAGATACGCAGTATTTT. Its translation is CASSTGLAGTDTQYF.

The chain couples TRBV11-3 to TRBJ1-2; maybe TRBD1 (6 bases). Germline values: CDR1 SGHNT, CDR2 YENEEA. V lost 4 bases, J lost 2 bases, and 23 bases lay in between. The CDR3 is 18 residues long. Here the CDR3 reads CASSSFFSRQVPNYGYTF. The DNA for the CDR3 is TGTGCCAGCAGCTCCTTTTTCTCCCGACAGGTGCCAAACTATGGCTACACCTTC.

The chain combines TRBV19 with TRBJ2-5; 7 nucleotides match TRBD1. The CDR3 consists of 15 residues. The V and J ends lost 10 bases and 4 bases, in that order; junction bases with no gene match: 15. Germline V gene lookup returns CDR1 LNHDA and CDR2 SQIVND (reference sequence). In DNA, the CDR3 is TGTGCCACCTCGCTCGGGACAGAGACTACAGAGACCCAGTACTTC. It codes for CATSLGTETTETQYF. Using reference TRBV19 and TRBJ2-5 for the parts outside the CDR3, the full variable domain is DGGITQSPKYLFRKEGQNVTLSCEQNLNHDAMYWYRQDPGQGLRLIYYSQIVNDFQKGDIAEGYSVSREKKESFPLTVTSAQKNPTAFYLCATSLGTETTETQYFGPGTRLLVL.

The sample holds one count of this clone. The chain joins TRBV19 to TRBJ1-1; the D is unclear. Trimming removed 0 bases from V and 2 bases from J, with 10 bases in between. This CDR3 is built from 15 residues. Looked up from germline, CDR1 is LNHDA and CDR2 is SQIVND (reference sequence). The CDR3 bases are TGTGCCAGTAGTATAGATCTAATCCAAAACACTGAAGCTTTCTTT. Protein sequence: CASSIDLIQNTEAFF.

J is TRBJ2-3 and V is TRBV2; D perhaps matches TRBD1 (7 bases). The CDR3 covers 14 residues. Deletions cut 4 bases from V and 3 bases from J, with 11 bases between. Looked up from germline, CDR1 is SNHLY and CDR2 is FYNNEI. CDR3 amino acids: CASSVEGATDTQYF. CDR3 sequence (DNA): TGTGCCAGCAGTGTGGAGGGGGCGACAGATACGCAGTATTTT.

The CDR3, as DNA: TGTGCCAGTAGTATAGATCCCCCCTCTGTAGCGGGAGCGGACGAGCAGTACTTC. Translation: CASSIDPPSVAGADEQYF. V is TRBV19 and J is TRBJ2-7, with TRBD2 identical over 9 bases. Germline assignment: CDR1 LNHDA and CDR2 SQIVND (reference sequence). This CDR3 comprises 18 residues. V lost 0 bases to trimming and J lost 5 bases; unmatched junction nucleotides: 14.

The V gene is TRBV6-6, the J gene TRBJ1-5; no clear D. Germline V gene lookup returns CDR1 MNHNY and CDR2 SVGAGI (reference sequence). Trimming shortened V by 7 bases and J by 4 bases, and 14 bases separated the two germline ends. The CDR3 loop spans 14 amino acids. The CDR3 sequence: CASTRRVENQPQHF. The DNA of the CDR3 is TGTGCCAGCACCCGTCGTGTTGAGAATCAGCCCCAGCATTTT.

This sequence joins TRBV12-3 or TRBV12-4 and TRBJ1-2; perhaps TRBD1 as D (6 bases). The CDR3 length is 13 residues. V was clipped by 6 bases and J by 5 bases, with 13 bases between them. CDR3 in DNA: TGTGCCAGCAGACATGGGACAAATTATGGCTACACCTTC. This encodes CASRHGTNYGYTF.

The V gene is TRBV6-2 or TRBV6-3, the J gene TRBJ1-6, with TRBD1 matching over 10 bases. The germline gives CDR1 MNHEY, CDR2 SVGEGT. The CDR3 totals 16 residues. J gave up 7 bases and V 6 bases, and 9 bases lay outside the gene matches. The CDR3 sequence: CASSPTGGGGNSPLHF. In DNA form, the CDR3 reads TGTGCCAGCAGCCCGACAGGGGGCGGTGGGAATTCACCCCTCCACTTT.

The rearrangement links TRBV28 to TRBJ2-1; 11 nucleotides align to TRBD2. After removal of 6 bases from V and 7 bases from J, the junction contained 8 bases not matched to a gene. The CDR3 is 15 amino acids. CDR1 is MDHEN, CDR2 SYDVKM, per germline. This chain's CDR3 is CASRTTSGRGNEQFF. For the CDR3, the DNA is TGTGCCAGCAGAACCACTAGCGGGAGAGGAAATGAGCAGTTCTTC.

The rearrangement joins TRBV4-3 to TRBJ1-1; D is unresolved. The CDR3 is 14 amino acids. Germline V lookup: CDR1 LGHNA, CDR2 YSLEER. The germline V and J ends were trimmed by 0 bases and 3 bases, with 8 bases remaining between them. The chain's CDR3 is CASSQESRYTEAFF. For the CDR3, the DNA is TGCGCCAGCAGCCAAGAGTCCAGGTACACTGAAGCTTTCTTT.

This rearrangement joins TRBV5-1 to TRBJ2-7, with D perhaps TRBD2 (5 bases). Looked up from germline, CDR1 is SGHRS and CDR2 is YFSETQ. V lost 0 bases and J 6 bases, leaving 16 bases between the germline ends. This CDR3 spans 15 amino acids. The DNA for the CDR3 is TGCGCCAGCAGCTTGGGACACACAAAACGGGGCGAGCAGTACTTC. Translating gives CASSLGHTKRGEQYF.

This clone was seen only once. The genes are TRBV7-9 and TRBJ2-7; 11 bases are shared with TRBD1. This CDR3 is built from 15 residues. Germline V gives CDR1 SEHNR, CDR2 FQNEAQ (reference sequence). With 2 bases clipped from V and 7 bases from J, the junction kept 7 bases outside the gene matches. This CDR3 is CASSLTGQGAEEQYF. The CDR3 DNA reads TGTGCCAGCAGCTTAACCGGACAGGGGGCGGAAGAGCAGTACTTC.

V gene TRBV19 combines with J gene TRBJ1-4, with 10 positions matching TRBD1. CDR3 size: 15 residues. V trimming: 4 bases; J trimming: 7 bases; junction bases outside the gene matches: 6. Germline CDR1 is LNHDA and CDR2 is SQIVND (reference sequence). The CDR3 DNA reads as TGTGCCAGTAGTACTCGGGACAGGGGAGGTGAAAAACTGTTTTTT. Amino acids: CASSTRDRGGEKLFF.

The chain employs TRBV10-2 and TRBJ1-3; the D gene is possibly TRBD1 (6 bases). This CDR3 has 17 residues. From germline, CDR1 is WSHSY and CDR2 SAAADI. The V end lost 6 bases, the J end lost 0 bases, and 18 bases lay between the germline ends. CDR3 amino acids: CASRIQGGVSSGNTIYF. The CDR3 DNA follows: TGCGCCAGCAGGATACAGGGCGGCGTGAGCTCTGGAAACACCATATATTTT.

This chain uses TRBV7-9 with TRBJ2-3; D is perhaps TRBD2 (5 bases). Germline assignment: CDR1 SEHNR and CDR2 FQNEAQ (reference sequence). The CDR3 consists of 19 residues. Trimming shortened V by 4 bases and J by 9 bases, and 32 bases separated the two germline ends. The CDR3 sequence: CASSSDPSDSSVHWRTQYF. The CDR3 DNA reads TGTGCCAGCAGCTCCGATCCCTCGGACTCTTCTGTTCATTGGAGGACGCAGTATTTT.

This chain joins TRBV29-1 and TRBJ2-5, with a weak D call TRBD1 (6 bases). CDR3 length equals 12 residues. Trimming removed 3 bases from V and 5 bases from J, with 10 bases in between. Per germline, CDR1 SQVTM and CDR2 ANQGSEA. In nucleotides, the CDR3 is TGCAGCGTTGATGACCAGGGGGAGACCCAGTACTTC. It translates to CSVDDQGETQYF.

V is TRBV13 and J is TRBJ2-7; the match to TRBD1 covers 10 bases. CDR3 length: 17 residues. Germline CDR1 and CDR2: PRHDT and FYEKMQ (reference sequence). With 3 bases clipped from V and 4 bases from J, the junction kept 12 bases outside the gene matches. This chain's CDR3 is CASSFNIPGQGIYEQYF. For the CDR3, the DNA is TGTGCCAGCAGCTTTAATATTCCGGGACAGGGGATTTACGAGCAGTACTTC.

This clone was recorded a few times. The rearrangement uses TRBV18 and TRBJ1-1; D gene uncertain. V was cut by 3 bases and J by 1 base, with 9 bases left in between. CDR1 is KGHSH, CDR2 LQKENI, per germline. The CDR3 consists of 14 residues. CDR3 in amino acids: CASSPGGRNTEAFF. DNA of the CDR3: TGTGCCAGCTCACCTGGAGGCAGGAACACTGAAGCTTTCTTT.

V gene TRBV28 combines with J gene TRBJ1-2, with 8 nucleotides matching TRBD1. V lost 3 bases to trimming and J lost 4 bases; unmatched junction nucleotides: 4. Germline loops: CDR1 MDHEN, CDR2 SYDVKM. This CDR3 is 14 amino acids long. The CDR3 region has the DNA TGTGCCAGCAGTTTCGGACAGGGTATCTATGGCTACACCTTC. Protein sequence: CASSFGQGIYGYTF.

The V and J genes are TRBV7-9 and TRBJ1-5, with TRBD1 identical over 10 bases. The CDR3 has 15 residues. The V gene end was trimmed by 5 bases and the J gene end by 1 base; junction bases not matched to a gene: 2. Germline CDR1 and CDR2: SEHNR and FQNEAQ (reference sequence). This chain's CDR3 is CASSRQGASNQPQHF. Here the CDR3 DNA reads TGTGCCAGCAGCAGACAGGGGGCGAGCAATCAGCCCCAGCATTTT. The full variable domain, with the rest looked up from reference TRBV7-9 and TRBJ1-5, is DTGVSQNPRHKITKRGQNVTFRCDPISEHNRLYWYRQTLGQGPEFLTYFQNEAQLEKSRLLSDRFSAERPKGSFSTLEIQRTEQGDSAMYLCASSRQGASNQPQHFGDGTRLSIL.

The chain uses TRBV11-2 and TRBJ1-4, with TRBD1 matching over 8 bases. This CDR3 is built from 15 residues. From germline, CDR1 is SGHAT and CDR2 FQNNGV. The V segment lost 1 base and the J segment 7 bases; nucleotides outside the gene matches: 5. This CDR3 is CASSLVRGRLEKLFF. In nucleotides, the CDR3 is TGTGCCAGCAGCTTAGTCAGGGGGCGCCTTGAAAAACTGTTTTTT.

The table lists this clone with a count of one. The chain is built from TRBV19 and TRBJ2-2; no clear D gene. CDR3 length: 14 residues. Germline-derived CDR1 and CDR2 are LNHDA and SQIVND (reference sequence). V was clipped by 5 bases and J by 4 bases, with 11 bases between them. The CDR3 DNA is TGTGCCAGTAGTCCTGAGTTTCTCACCGGGGAGCTGTTTTTT. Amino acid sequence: CASSPEFLTGELFF.

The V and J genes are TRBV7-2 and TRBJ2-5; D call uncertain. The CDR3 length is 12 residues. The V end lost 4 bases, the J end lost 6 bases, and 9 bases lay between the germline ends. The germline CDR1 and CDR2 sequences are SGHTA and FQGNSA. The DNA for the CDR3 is TGTGCCAGCAGCTCCGACACGAAGACCCAGTACTTC. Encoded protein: CASSSDTKTQYF.

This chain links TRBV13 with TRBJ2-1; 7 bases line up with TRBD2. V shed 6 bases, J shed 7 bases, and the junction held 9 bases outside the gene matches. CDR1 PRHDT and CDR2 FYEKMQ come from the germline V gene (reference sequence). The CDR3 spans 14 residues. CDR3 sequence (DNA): TGTGCCAGCAGGGCGGGGGTACATCGGAATGAGCAGTTCTTC. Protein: CASRAGVHRNEQFF. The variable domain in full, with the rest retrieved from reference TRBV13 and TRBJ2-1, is AAGVIQSPRHLIKEKRETATLKCYPIPRHDTVYWYQQGPGQDPQFLISFYEKMQSDKGSIPDRFSAQQFSDYHSELNMSSLELGDSALYFCASRAGVHRNEQFFGPGTRLTVL.

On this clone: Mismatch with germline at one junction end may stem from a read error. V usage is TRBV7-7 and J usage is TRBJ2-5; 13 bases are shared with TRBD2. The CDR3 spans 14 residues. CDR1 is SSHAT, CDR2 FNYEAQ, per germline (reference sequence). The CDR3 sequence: CASSRTSGGETQYF. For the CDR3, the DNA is TGTGCTAGCAGCCGGACTAGCGGGGGAGAGACCCAGTACTTC.

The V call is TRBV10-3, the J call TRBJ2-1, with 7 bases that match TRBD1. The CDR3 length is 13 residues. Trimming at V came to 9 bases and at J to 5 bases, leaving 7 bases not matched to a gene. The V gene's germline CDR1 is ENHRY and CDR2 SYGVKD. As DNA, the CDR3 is TGTGCCATTCACCGGGACAGTGACAATGAGCAGTTCTTC. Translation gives CAIHRDSDNEQFF.

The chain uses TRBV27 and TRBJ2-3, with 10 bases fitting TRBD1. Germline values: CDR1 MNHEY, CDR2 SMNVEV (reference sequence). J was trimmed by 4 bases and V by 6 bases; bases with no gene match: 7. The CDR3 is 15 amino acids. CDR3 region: CASSRGQGGADTQYF. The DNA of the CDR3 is TGTGCCAGCAGCCGAGGACAGGGGGGGGCAGATACGCAGTATTTT.

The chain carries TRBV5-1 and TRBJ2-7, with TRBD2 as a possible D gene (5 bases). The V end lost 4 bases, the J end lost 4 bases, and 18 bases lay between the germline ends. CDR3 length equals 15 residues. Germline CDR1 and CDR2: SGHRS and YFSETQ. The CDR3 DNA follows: TGCGCCAGCAGCCTGGAGGCGGGCACCCGATACGAGCAGTACTTC. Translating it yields CASSLEAGTRYEQYF.

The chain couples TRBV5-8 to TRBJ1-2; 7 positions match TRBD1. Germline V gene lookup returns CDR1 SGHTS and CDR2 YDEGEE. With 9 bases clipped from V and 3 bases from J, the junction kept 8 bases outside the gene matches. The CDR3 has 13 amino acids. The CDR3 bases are TGTGCCAAGCGGCGACAGGGAGACTATGGCTACACCTTC. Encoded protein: CAKRRQGDYGYTF.

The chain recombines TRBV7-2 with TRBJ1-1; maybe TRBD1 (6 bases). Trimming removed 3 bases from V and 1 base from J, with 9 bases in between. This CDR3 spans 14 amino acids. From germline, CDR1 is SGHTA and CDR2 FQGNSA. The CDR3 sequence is CASSFTGPNTEAFF. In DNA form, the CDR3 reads TGTGCCAGCAGCTTTACAGGGCCGAACACTGAAGCTTTCTTT.

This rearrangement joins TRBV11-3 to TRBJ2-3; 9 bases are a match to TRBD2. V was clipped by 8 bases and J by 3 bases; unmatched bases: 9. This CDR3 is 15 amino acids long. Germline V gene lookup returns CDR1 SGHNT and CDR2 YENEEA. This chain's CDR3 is CASHAAGGATDTQYF. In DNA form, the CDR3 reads TGTGCCAGCCACGCGGCGGGGGGGGCAACAGATACGCAGTATTTT.